The 27 T cell receptor beta chains listed next were all sequenced from one sample in a study of somatic mutations in cytotoxic T cells in rheumatoid arthritis. TCRdb's table, derived via immunoSEQ multiplex PCR, lists solely in-frame clones and lacks some. The sample lists 20,000 to 25,000 clones; approximately 84% were seen once. Sequences were obtained from CD8+ T cells sorted from blood. These receptors came from an adult with rheumatoid arthritis.

The chain links TRBV2 to TRBJ2-3; no definite D call. The CDR3 is made up of 14 amino acids. The ends were cut back, 3 bases at V and 1 base at J, with 8 bases in the middle. CDR1 and CDR2 from the germline V gene are SNHLY and FYNNEI. The CDR3 DNA follows: TGTGCCAGCAGTGACACCTACCGCACAGATACGCAGTATTTT. It encodes CASSDTYRTDTQYF.

The chain has TRBV5-4 and TRBJ1-2; D gene ambiguous. Trimming stripped 0 bases from V and 13 bases from J, with 10 bases between. CDR1 is SGHNT and CDR2 is YYREEE in the germline V gene (reference sequence). The CDR3 loop spans 11 amino acids. The CDR3 region has the DNA TGTGCCAGCAGCTTGGTCCAGGTCTTCACCTTC. As protein: CASSLVQVFTF.

The table lists this clone with a few counts. The V call is TRBV4-2, the J call TRBJ1-4, with D unresolved. This CDR3 spans 12 amino acids. V lost 3 bases, J lost 6 bases, and 5 bases lay in between. Looked up from germline, CDR1 is LGHNA and CDR2 is YNFKEQ. The CDR3 region is CASSHGYEKLFF. The CDR3, as DNA: TGTGCCAGCAGCCATGGATATGAAAAACTGTTTTTT.

The chain joins TRBV4-3 to TRBJ1-1; D ambiguous. Germline lookup yields CDR1 LGHNA and CDR2 YSLEER. The CDR3 spans 14 residues. V lost 3 bases, J lost 1 base, and 9 bases lay in between. CDR3 loop: CASSHLPPNTEAFF. CDR3 nucleotide sequence: TGCGCCAGCAGCCATCTACCCCCGAACACTGAAGCTTTCTTT.

The V gene is TRBV29-1, the J gene TRBJ1-5, with D possibly TRBD1 on 5 matching bases. Trimming took 5 bases from V and 5 from J, leaving 10 bases between them. Per germline, CDR1 SQVTM and CDR2 ANQGSEA. This CDR3 comprises 12 residues. The CDR3 spells CSVRDRDQPQHF. The CDR3 DNA is TGCAGCGTTCGGGACCGAGATCAGCCCCAGCATTTT.

The chain joins TRBV27 to TRBJ1-1; D call uncertain. V was shortened by 4 bases and J by 4 bases, with 16 bases between the two germline ends. CDR1 is MNHEY, CDR2 SMNVEV, per germline (reference sequence). The CDR3 runs to 15 residues. The CDR3 sequence is CASSSLTRRFTEAFF. Here the CDR3 DNA reads TGTGCCAGCAGTTCTCTGACCCGCAGGTTCACTGAAGCTTTCTTT.

This rearrangement joins TRBV27 to TRBJ2-1; D may be TRBD1 (5 bases). V lost 2 bases and J lost 8, with 13 bases in between. The CDR3 loop spans 14 amino acids. The germline V gene encodes CDR1 MNHEY and CDR2 SMNVEV (reference sequence). This chain's CDR3 is CASSLARVLDEQFF. The CDR3 DNA follows: TGTGCCAGCAGTTTAGCCAGGGTTTTGGATGAGCAGTTCTTC.

The CDR3 coding sequence is TGTGCCAGCAGCTTCGTGAATGAGCAGTTCTTC. Residues: CASSFVNEQFF. The chain is built from TRBV7-8 and TRBJ2-1; no firm D call. Germline V gene sequence: CDR1 SGHVS, CDR2 FQNEAQ. The CDR3 is 11 residues long. Trimming removed 3 bases at V and 7 bases at J, with 4 bases between.

The gene calls are TRBV9 and TRBJ2-4, with D possibly matching TRBD2 (6 bases). The V and J ends lost 0 bases and 3 bases respectively, with 10 bases between them. The CDR3 loop spans 15 amino acids. The germline V gene has CDR1 SGDLS and CDR2 YYNGEE. The CDR3 reads CASSVDGGIKNIQYF. CDR3 nucleotides: TGTGCCAGCAGCGTAGACGGGGGTATCAAAAACATTCAGTACTTC.

The chain uses TRBV7-9 and TRBJ2-1, with a tentative D call TRBD1 (6 bases). Trimming took 1 base from V and 5 from J, leaving 15 bases between them. The CDR3 spans 16 residues. The germline V gene has CDR1 SEHNR and CDR2 FQNEAQ (reference sequence). CDR3 in DNA: TGTGCCAGCAGCTTAGAGAGTGGGGGCAGGGACAATGAGCAGTTCTTC. Protein product: CASSLESGGRDNEQFF. Full variable domain (remainder filled in from reference TRBV7-9 and TRBJ2-1): DTGVSQNPRHKITKRGQNVTFRCDPISEHNRLYWYRQTLGQGPEFLTYFQNEAQLEKSRLLSDRFSAERPKGSFSTLEIQRTEQGDSAMYLCASSLESGGRDNEQFFGPGTRLTVL.

In DNA form, the CDR3 reads TGTGCCAGCAGCCCCGGACGTAGCCAAGAGACCCAGTACTTC. Translated: CASSPGRSQETQYF. This sequence joins TRBV11-1 and TRBJ2-5, with D unresolved. The CDR3 sequence is 14 residues long. Trimming removed 5 bases from V and 1 base from J, with 11 bases in between. Germline CDR1 SGHAT, CDR2 FQDESV (reference sequence). The full variable domain, in which reference TRBV11-1 and TRBJ2-5 provide the parts outside the CDR3, is EAEVAQSPRYKITEKSQAVAFWCDPISGHATLYWYRQILGQGPELLVQFQDESVVDDSQLPKDRFSAERLKGVDSTLKIQPAELGDSAMYLCASSPGRSQETQYFGPGTRLLVL.

Turning to this clone: The same CDR3 also results from other DNA sequences found in this sample. V is TRBV7-3 and J is TRBJ2-2; unclear D gene. In germline, CDR1 is SGHTA, CDR2 FQGTGA. This CDR3 spans 13 amino acids. V shed 5 bases and J shed 0 bases, with 4 bases lying between them. CDR3 protein: CASSGPNTGELFF. In DNA form, the CDR3 reads TGTGCCAGCAGCGGGCCGAACACCGGGGAGCTGTTTTTT.

This clone was observed a single time. V usage is TRBV27 and J usage is TRBJ2-1; no reliable D call. CDR1 is MNHEY, CDR2 SMNVEV, per germline (reference sequence). With 6 bases removed from V and 3 bases from J, the gap between germline ends came to 9 bases. The CDR3 spans 13 residues. DNA for the CDR3: TGTGCCAGCAGGACCTGGGACTACAATGAGCAGTTCTTC. Protein sequence: CASRTWDYNEQFF.

In its sample, this clone was seen once. This rearrangement joins TRBV7-9 to TRBJ1-2, with TRBD1 matching over 7 bases. The germline V gene has CDR1 SEHNR and CDR2 FQNEAQ (reference sequence). There are 14 residues in the CDR3. Germline trimming cut 5 bases from V and 2 bases from J; bases unmatched to any gene: 5. The CDR3: CASSPPGQNYGYTF. The CDR3 DNA reads as TGTGCCAGCAGCCCCCCGGGACAGAACTATGGCTACACCTTC.

This rearrangement joins TRBV25-1 to TRBJ1-1; D is ambiguous. The V end was cut by 9 bases, the J end by 0 bases, with 5 bases between. There are 11 residues in the CDR3. Looked up from germline, CDR1 is MGHDK and CDR2 is SYGVNS. The CDR3 region has the DNA TGTGCCAGTGGAGTGAACACTGAAGCTTTCTTT. This gives the protein CASGVNTEAFF.

This clone was detected only once. The rearrangement links TRBV27 to TRBJ1-4, with 9 bases that match TRBD1. The germline CDR1 and CDR2 sequences are MNHEY and SMNVEV (reference sequence). V lost 7 bases to trimming and J lost 7 bases; unmatched junction nucleotides: 4. CDR3 length equals 13 residues. CDR3 residues: CASNRDRVEKLFF. The DNA for the CDR3 is TGTGCCAGCAATAGGGACAGGGTTGAAAAACTGTTTTTT.

The J gene is TRBJ2-5, the V gene TRBV29-1; D unclear. The V end was cut by 4 bases, the J end by 4 bases, with 7 bases between. The CDR3 spans 11 residues. Germline CDR1 and CDR2: SQVTM and ANQGSEA. In DNA form, the CDR3 reads TGCAGCGTTGGAGGTCGAGAGACCCAGTACTTC. Protein: CSVGGRETQYF.

The chain carries TRBV6-6 and TRBJ2-1; D remains unclear. The CDR3 contains 12 residues. V gave up 0 bases and J gave up 12 bases, with 9 bases separating them. Germline loops: CDR1 MNHNY, CDR2 SVGAGI (reference sequence). For the CDR3, the DNA is TGTGCCAGCAGTTACTCGTTGGAAGGGCAGTTCTTC. This sequence encodes CASSYSLEGQFF.

This clone was seen only a few times. The chain recombines TRBV4-1 with TRBJ2-6, with D perhaps TRBD2 (5 bases). This CDR3 has 16 amino acids. CDR1 and CDR2 from the germline V gene are MGHRA and YSYEKL. V gave up 1 base and J gave up 0 bases, with 7 bases separating them. Written as DNA, the CDR3 is TGCGCCAGCAGCCAAGCGGGGATCTCTGGGGCCAACGTCCTGACTTTC. Translating gives CASSQAGISGANVLTF.

The rearrangement joins TRBV4-3 to TRBJ2-1; no clear D. V shed 1 base and J shed 0 bases, with 7 bases lying between them. Germline V gene sequence: CDR1 LGHNA, CDR2 YSLEER. There are 15 residues in the CDR3. CDR3 sequence (DNA): TGCGCCAGCAGCCAAGTTATCAGCTCCTACAATGAGCAGTTCTTC. It encodes CASSQVISSYNEQFF.

V gene TRBV7-2 combines with J gene TRBJ2-1, with 9 bases matching TRBD2. The CDR3 is 15 amino acids. V was pared by 5 bases and J by 6 bases, with 8 bases of the junction left unmatched. The germline V gene encodes CDR1 SGHTA and CDR2 FQGNSA. The CDR3 DNA reads as TGTGCCAGCAGCCCGGGAGCGGGAGGCCCCAATGAGCAGTTCTTC. Residues: CASSPGAGGPNEQFF.

The V gene is TRBV6-1, the J gene TRBJ2-5, with D possibly being TRBD1 or TRBD2 (5 bases each). The CDR3 spans 13 residues. Germline assignment: CDR1 MNHNS and CDR2 SASEGT. V lost 8 bases to trimming and J lost 2 bases, with 12 bases between them. The CDR3 DNA follows: TGTGCCAGCGTCCGGGACGTACAAGAGACCCAGTACTTC. This sequence encodes CASVRDVQETQYF.

CDR3 nucleotides: TGTGCCAGTAGTTTCGACAGGGAACCTTACTCTGGGGCCAACGTCCTGACTTTC. This encodes CASSFDREPYSGANVLTF. The chain employs TRBV19 and TRBJ2-6; 7 positions agree with TRBD1. The CDR3 is made up of 18 amino acids. V gave up 5 bases and J gave up 0 bases; unmatched junction bases: 10. Germline assignment: CDR1 LNHDA and CDR2 SQIVND (reference sequence).

The chain carries TRBV6-6 and TRBJ2-3; the match to TRBD2 covers 8 bases. CDR1 and CDR2 (germline): MNHNY, SVGAGI (reference sequence). Germline trimming cut 5 bases from V and 4 bases from J; bases unmatched to any gene: 8. The CDR3 has 15 amino acids. CDR3 sequence (DNA): TGTGCCAGCAGTCCGGGACTAGTATCCGCAGATACGCAGTATTTT. It translates to CASSPGLVSADTQYF.

The chain is built from TRBV27 and TRBJ1-1, with D possibly TRBD1 on 5 matching bases. V was clipped by 6 bases and J by 1 base, with 15 bases between them. CDR3 length: 15 residues. Per the germline V gene, CDR1 is MNHEY and CDR2 is SMNVEV (reference sequence). The CDR3 coding sequence is TGTGCCAGCAGAAGGGTCAGGGAGGGGAACACTGAAGCTTTCTTT. The encoded protein is CASRRVREGNTEAFF.

The chain is built from TRBV6-5 and TRBJ2-5; 8 bases match TRBD1. With V trimmed by 2 bases and J by 4 bases, 3 bases remained unmatched. The CDR3 runs 14 residues. Germline V gene data show CDR1 as MNHEY and CDR2 as SVGAGI. For the CDR3, the DNA is TGTGCCAGCAGTTACGGACAGGGTGGAGAGACCCAGTACTTC. Residues: CASSYGQGGETQYF.

This chain links TRBV7-2 with TRBJ1-2; weak D call: TRBD1 (5 bases). Germline CDR1 reads SGHTA; CDR2 reads FQGNSA. Between the trimmed V and J ends, which lost 3 bases and 2 bases, there was a span of 10 bases. The CDR3 totals 14 residues. The chain's CDR3 is CASSFQTVNYGYTF. For the CDR3, the DNA is TGTGCCAGCAGCTTCCAGACAGTAAACTATGGCTACACCTTC.